Below, 17 T cell receptor beta chains from the same sample are listed, as sequenced in a study of cytomegalovirus exposure and HLA in healthy donors. With 60 Vbeta and 13 Jbeta primers, the PCR was carried out. Sequencing was performed with immunoSEQ multiplex PCR; in TCRdb, only in-frame clones are kept and a portion is missing. The top ten hold 1.5% to 2% of the sample, which has about 190,000 clones, around 81% seen once. The sample comprised PBMCs. These TCRs come from a man between 18 and 29 years old in good health and CMV-seronegative.

The V gene is TRBV29-1, the J gene TRBJ2-5; TRBD1 matches at 8 bases. The CDR3 is 14 residues long. V lost 6 bases, J lost 2 bases, and 8 bases stayed unmatched. In germline, CDR1 is SQVTM, CDR2 ANQGSEA. The CDR3 DNA is TGCAGCGTAATAGACAGGGGAGTTCAAGAGACCCAGTACTTC. Translating gives CSVIDRGVQETQYF.

This clone was seen only a few times. The V and J genes are TRBV15 and TRBJ1-4, with 10 nucleotides matching TRBD1. Germline CDR1 is LNHNV and CDR2 is YYDKDF (reference sequence). CDR3 length: 13 amino acids. The J segment lost 11 bases and the V segment lost 9 bases, leaving 9 bases of the junction unmatched. CDR3 residues: CATAGTGVGKLFF. CDR3 DNA: TGTGCCACTGCCGGGACAGGGGTTGGTAAACTGTTTTTT.

The chain recombines TRBV4-3 with TRBJ2-2, with D unresolved. Per the germline V gene, CDR1 is LGHNA and CDR2 is YSLEER. Trimming removed 0 bases at V and 5 bases at J, with 10 bases between. The CDR3 length is 15 residues. CDR3 in DNA: TGCGCCAGCAGCCAAGATGTAAGAGGTACCGGGGAGCTGTTTTTT. Its protein is CASSQDVRGTGELFF.

The rearrangement links TRBV5-6 to TRBJ1-4; 9 bases match TRBD1. The V and J ends lost 3 bases and 4 bases, in that order; junction bases with no gene match: 4. The CDR3 sequence is 15 residues long. Germline V lookup: CDR1 SGHDT, CDR2 YYEEEE. The CDR3 nucleotides read TGTGCCAGCAGCTGGGGGACAGGGAGTAATGAAAAACTGTTTTTT. Translated, it gives CASSWGTGSNEKLFF.

This rearrangement joins TRBV28 to TRBJ1-4, with 8 bases matching TRBD1. With V trimmed by 6 bases and J by 12 bases, 3 bases remained unmatched. Germline CDR1 reads MDHEN; CDR2 reads SYDVKM. The CDR3 is made up of 11 amino acids. CDR3 region: CASRAQGELFF. CDR3 bases: TGTGCCAGCAGGGCACAGGGGGAACTGTTTTTT.

The chain joins TRBV7-2 to TRBJ1-5, with unresolved D. Per the germline V gene, CDR1 is SGHTA and CDR2 is FQGNSA. The CDR3 totals 15 residues. With 1 base removed from V and 0 bases from J, the gap between germline ends came to 7 bases. Here the CDR3 reads CASSLGSYSNQPQHF. Here the CDR3 DNA reads TGTGCCAGCAGCTTAGGCAGTTATAGCAATCAGCCCCAGCATTTT.

The V gene is TRBV28, the J gene TRBJ2-5; D possibly corresponds to TRBD1 (6 bases). Germline V gene lookup returns CDR1 MDHEN and CDR2 SYDVKM. This CDR3 is 15 amino acids long. Trimming left V 7 bases short and J 0 bases short, with 15 bases between. CDR3 loop: CASTDRPAYQETQYF. As DNA, the CDR3 is TGTGCCAGCACCGACAGGCCTGCTTACCAAGAGACCCAGTACTTC.

V and J are TRBV4-3 and TRBJ2-7, with TRBD1 matching 8 bases. CDR3 length: 17 residues. The trim removed 0 bases at V and 0 bases at J, leaving 7 bases unmatched. Germline CDR1 is LGHNA and CDR2 is YSLEER. CDR3: CASSQDRGQVVSYEQYF. The CDR3 nucleotides are TGCGCCAGCAGCCAAGATCGGGGACAGGTGGTCTCCTACGAGCAGTACTTC.

The chain employs TRBV5-1 and TRBJ2-3, with 7 bases that match TRBD2. This CDR3 region has 16 residues. Germline CDR1 and CDR2: SGHRS and YFSETQ. V trimming: 0 bases; J trimming: 2 bases; junction bases outside the gene matches: 6. CDR3 DNA sequence: TGCGCCAGCAGCTTGGATCCAGCGGGGATCACAGATACGCAGTATTTT. It translates to CASSLDPAGITDTQYF. The full variable domain, in which reference TRBV5-1 and TRBJ2-3 provide the parts outside the CDR3, is KAGVTQTPRYLIKTRGQQVTLSCSPISGHRSVSWYQQTPGQGLQFLFEYFSETQRNKGNFPGRFSGRQFSNSRSEMNVSTLELGDSALYLCASSLDPAGITDTQYFGPGTRLTVL.

This chain links TRBV5-4 with TRBJ2-7, with TRBD1 matching 9 bases. The CDR3 runs to 14 residues. The germline V gene encodes CDR1 SGHNT and CDR2 YYREEE (reference sequence). The trim removed 3 bases at V and 3 bases at J, leaving 4 bases unmatched. This chain's CDR3 is CASSSGQGSYEQYF. The CDR3 coding sequence is TGTGCCAGCAGCTCGGGACAGGGAAGCTACGAGCAGTACTTC.

The V gene is TRBV11-2, the J gene TRBJ1-4; no firm D call. The V end was cut by 1 base, the J end by 5 bases, with 5 bases between. In germline, CDR1 is SGHAT, CDR2 FQNNGV. CDR3 length: 13 amino acids. The CDR3 DNA reads as TGTGCCAGCAGCTTAGGTCGGAATGAAAAACTGTTTTTT. Its protein product is CASSLGRNEKLFF. Complete variable domain (other parts from reference TRBV11-2 and TRBJ1-4): EAGVAQSPRYKIIEKRQSVAFWCNPISGHATLYWYQQILGQGPKLLIQFQNNGVVDDSQLPKDRFSAERLKGVDSTLKIQPAKLEDSAVYLCASSLGRNEKLFFGSGTQLSVL.

This clone occurred a few times. The chain links TRBV27 to TRBJ1-1; D gene unclear. The ends were cut back, 3 bases at V and 0 bases at J, with 11 bases in the middle. Germline values: CDR1 MNHEY, CDR2 SMNVEV (reference sequence). The CDR3 has 15 residues. CDR3 amino acids: CASSLGSHLNTEAFF. CDR3 in DNA: TGTGCCAGCAGTTTGGGCAGCCACCTGAACACTGAAGCTTTCTTT.

This chain links TRBV19 with TRBJ1-2, with 7 positions matching TRBD1. Germline CDR1 reads LNHDA; CDR2 reads SQIVND (reference sequence). V lost 4 bases to trimming and J lost 8 bases; unmatched junction nucleotides: 7. The CDR3 is 13 residues long. The chain's CDR3 is CASSTGRGRGYTF. DNA of the CDR3: TGTGCCAGTAGTACGGGCAGGGGGAGAGGCTACACCTTC.

This clone has a single count. The J gene is TRBJ2-5, the V gene TRBV19; a weak D match, TRBD2 (5 bases). The V end was cut by 5 bases, the J end by 5 bases, with 18 bases between. This CDR3 spans 15 amino acids. Germline-derived CDR1 and CDR2 are LNHDA and SQIVND (reference sequence). The CDR3 DNA follows: TGTGCCAGTAGTCCCCGGACCGTCCGCGGGGAGACCCAGTACTTC. Protein: CASSPRTVRGETQYF.

Points on this clone: The junction departs from germline at one end; a sequencing error may be responsible. The V gene is TRBV7-9, the J gene TRBJ2-7; 12 bases align to TRBD2. The CDR3 is made up of 15 amino acids. Germline values: CDR1 SEHNR, CDR2 FQNEAQ (reference sequence). In nucleotides, the CDR3 is TGTTCCAGCAGCCCGAGGACTAGCGGGGCCTACGAGCAGTACTTC. Translating it yields CSSSPRTSGAYEQYF.

J is TRBJ2-1 and V is TRBV7-3; no clear D gene. Trimming stripped 2 bases from V and 5 bases from J, with 7 bases between. Looked up from germline, CDR1 is SGHTA and CDR2 is FQGTGA. The CDR3 length is 13 residues. CDR3 in amino acids: CASSLSTDNEQFF. The CDR3 DNA follows: TGTGCCAGCAGCTTATCTACGGACAATGAGCAGTTCTTC.

For the CDR3, the DNA is TGTGCCACCAGGACTAGCGGGGCAGAGGAGCAGTTCTTC. This gives the protein CATRTSGAEEQFF. This chain links TRBV6-6 with TRBJ2-1; 12 bases are shared with TRBD2. This CDR3 comprises 13 residues. Per germline, CDR1 MNHNY and CDR2 SVGAGI (reference sequence). The V gene end was trimmed by 10 bases and the J gene end by 10 bases; junction bases not matched to a gene: 8.